These 13 T cell receptor beta chains originate from one sample sequenced in a study of OX40 agonist ivuxolimab in advanced cancers. Data came from immunoSEQ multiplex PCR; TCRdb stores just in-frame clones and leaves some out. Of 45,000 or so clones in the sample, 88% are singletons; the top ten hold roughly 18%. Sequencing was performed on CD4+ or CD8+ T cells sorted from blood, taken in a trial of the OX40 agonist ivuxolimab. These receptors were collected from an adult with an advanced solid tumor such as melanoma, head and neck, liver or kidney cancer.

This chain connects TRBV9 to TRBJ2-2; 8 nucleotides agree with TRBD2. The CDR3 length is 15 residues. The V segment lost 4 bases and the J segment 5 bases; nucleotides outside the gene matches: 7. Per the germline V gene, CDR1 is SGDLS and CDR2 is YYNGEE. The CDR3 coding sequence is TGTGCCAGCAGCTCCGGGGGGGAGGGGACCGGGGAGCTGTTTTTT. This gives the protein CASSSGGEGTGELFF.

This chain joins TRBV30 and TRBJ2-2, with D tentatively TRBD1 or TRBD2 (6 bases each). The CDR3 has 14 amino acids. V lost 8 bases and J lost 3, with 16 bases in between. Germline CDR1 GTSNPN, CDR2 SVGIG (reference sequence). CDR3 bases: TGTGCCCGAAACCCAGGGGAGGACACCGGGGAGCTGTTTTTT. Its protein product is CARNPGEDTGELFF.

V is TRBV18 and J is TRBJ2-2, with D possibly matching TRBD2 (6 bases). Germline CDR1 is KGHSH and CDR2 is LQKENI. V lost 3 bases, J lost 2 bases, and 7 bases lay in between. The CDR3 has 14 residues. The CDR3: CASSPGGNTGELFF. CDR3 bases: TGTGCCAGCTCACCGGGGGGAAACACCGGGGAGCTGTTTTTT.

This chain links TRBV5-6 with TRBJ2-1; D remains unclear. The CDR3 has 12 residues. Germline V gene data show CDR1 as SGHDT and CDR2 as YYEEEE. V gave up 2 bases and J gave up 9 bases, with 9 bases separating them. This chain's CDR3 is CASSLGLAEQFF. In DNA, the CDR3 is TGTGCCAGCAGCTTAGGGTTGGCTGAGCAGTTCTTC.

V and J are TRBV29-1 and TRBJ2-3; no reliable D call. V lost 5 bases and J lost 2, with 11 bases in between. Germline V gives CDR1 SQVTM, CDR2 ANQGSEA. The CDR3 runs 13 residues. CDR3 in DNA: TGCAGCGTTAGGCCGGAGAACACAGATACGCAGTATTTT. It translates to CSVRPENTDTQYF.

The V call is TRBV7-3, the J call TRBJ2-1, with 14 positions matching TRBD2. V lost 1 base to trimming and J lost 4 bases; unmatched junction nucleotides: 9. CDR3 length: 19 residues. CDR1 is SGHTA, CDR2 FQGTGA, per germline. As DNA, the CDR3 is TGTGCCAGCAGCTTAAGTCAGGGACTAGCGGGGGCCCTATACAATGAGCAGTTCTTC. Its protein product is CASSLSQGLAGALYNEQFF.

The gene calls are TRBV27 and TRBJ2-3, with D maybe TRBD2 (5 bases). The V gene lost 3 bases and the J gene lost 6 bases, with 19 bases spanning the gap. CDR1 and CDR2 from the germline V gene are MNHEY and SMNVEV (reference sequence). This CDR3 is 16 amino acids long. CDR3 nucleotides: TGTGCCAGCAGTTTCTCACGGGGATACACAGTGGATACGCAGTATTTT. Amino acid sequence: CASSFSRGYTVDTQYF.

This clone was observed a handful of times. V usage is TRBV10-3 and J usage is TRBJ2-5, with 10 bases matching TRBD2. This CDR3 has 15 amino acids. J gave up 1 base and V 2 bases, and 1 base lay outside the gene matches. Germline CDR1 ENHRY, CDR2 SYGVKD. CDR3 DNA: TGTGCCATCAGTGAGCCTAGCGGGGGCCAAGAGACCCAGTACTTC. It yields the protein CAISEPSGGQETQYF.

The J gene is TRBJ2-3, the V gene TRBV5-4, with D perhaps given as TRBD1 or TRBD2 (5 bases each). CDR3 size: 14 residues. CDR1 is SGHNT, CDR2 YYREEE, per germline (reference sequence). Trimming stripped 4 bases from V and 4 bases from J, with 13 bases between. The CDR3 region is CASSLLGEPDTQYF. The CDR3 DNA reads as TGTGCCAGCAGCCTCCTGGGGGAGCCAGATACGCAGTATTTT.

This clone was seen only a few times. The chain recombines TRBV7-6 with TRBJ1-5, with D hard to call. The length of the CDR3 is 14 residues. The germline CDR1 and CDR2 sequences are SGHVS and FNYEAQ. V lost 1 base, J lost 6 bases, and 10 bases lay in between. The CDR3 protein is CASSLGGYTQPQHF. The CDR3, as DNA: TGTGCCAGCAGCTTAGGGGGATACACTCAGCCCCAGCATTTT.

The rearrangement uses TRBV9 and TRBJ2-3; D perhaps matches TRBD1 (5 bases). Trimming cost V 0 bases and J 0 bases, with 8 bases left between them. The CDR3 length is 15 residues. Germline assignment: CDR1 SGDLS and CDR2 YYNGEE. CDR3 DNA: TGTGCCAGCAGCGTAGTAGGACAAAGCACAGATACGCAGTATTTT. Translating gives CASSVVGQSTDTQYF. Full variable domain (outside the CDR3, taken from reference TRBV9 and TRBJ2-3): DSGVTQTPKHLITATGQRVTLRCSPRSGDLSVYWYQQSLDQGLQFLIQYYNGEERAKGNILERFSAQQFPDLHSELNLSSLELGDSALYFCASSVVGQSTDTQYFGPGTRLTVL.

This chain uses TRBV7-2 with TRBJ2-3; D may correspond to TRBD1 or TRBD2 (5 bases each). Germline CDR1 reads SGHTA; CDR2 reads FQGNSA. This CDR3 has 14 residues. The ends were cut back, 3 bases at V and 5 bases at J, with 12 bases in the middle. CDR3 nucleotide sequence: TGTGCCAGCAGCTTGGTGGGGGAGAGAGATACGCAGTATTTT. Translation: CASSLVGERDTQYF.

This clone was detected only a few times. CDR3 amino acids: CASSLWGNTEAFF. The CDR3 DNA reads TGTGCCAGCAGCTTATGGGGGAACACTGAAGCTTTCTTT. The gene calls are TRBV7-3 and TRBJ1-1, with D unresolved. The CDR3 covers 13 residues. Germline-derived CDR1 and CDR2 are SGHTA and FQGTGA. V was pared by 2 bases and J by 1 base, with 5 bases between.